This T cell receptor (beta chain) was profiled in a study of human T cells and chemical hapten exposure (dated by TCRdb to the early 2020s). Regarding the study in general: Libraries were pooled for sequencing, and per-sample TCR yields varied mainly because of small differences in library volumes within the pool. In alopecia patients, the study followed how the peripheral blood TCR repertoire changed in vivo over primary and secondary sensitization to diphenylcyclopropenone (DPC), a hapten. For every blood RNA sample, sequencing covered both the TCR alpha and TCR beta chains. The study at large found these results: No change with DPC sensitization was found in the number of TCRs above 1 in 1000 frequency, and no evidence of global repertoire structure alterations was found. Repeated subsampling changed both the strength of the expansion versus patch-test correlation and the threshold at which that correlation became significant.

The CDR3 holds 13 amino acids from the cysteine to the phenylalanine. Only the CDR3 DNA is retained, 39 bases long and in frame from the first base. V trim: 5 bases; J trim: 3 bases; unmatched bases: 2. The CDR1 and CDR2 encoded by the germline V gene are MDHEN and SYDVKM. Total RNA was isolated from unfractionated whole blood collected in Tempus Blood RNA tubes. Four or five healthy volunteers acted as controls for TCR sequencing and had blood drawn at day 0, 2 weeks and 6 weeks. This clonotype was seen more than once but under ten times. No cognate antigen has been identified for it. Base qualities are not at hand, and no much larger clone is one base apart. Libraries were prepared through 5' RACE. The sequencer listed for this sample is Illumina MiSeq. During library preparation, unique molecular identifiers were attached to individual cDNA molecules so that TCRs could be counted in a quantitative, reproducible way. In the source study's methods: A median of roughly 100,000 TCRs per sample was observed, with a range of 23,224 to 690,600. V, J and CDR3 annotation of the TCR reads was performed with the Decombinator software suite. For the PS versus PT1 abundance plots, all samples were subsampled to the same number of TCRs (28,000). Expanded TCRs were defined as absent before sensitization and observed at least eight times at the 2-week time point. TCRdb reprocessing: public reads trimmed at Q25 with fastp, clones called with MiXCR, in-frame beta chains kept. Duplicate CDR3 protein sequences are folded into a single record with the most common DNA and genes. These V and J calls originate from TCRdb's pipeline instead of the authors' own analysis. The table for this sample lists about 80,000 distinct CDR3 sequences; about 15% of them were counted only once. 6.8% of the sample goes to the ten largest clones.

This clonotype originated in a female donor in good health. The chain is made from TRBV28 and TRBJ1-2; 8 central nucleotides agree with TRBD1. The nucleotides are TGTGCCAGCAGTCAGGGGGCTTACTATGGCTACACCTTC. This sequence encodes CASSQGAYYGYTF.